Sequencing of this TCR beta chain was carried out in a study of identical twins. Study results and limitations: Out-of-frame alpha sequences shared by twins showed excess low generation probability. Insertions were fewer in abundant cord blood beta clonotypes, whereas memory repertoires showed none of this pattern. Excess twin sharing in beta out-of-frame sequences was weaker.

TCRdb reanalysed the 5' RACE reads using MiXCR and keeps one entry per CDR3 protein. The profile shows some 500,000 distinct CDR3 sequences, roughly 21% of them singletons. In the case of this clonotype: Its antigen is unknown.

The sample was also reused in another study, on T cells expressing NK-cell markers. As that report states: The study found dominant NKG2C+ clonotypes at roughly 1.0-7.0% of CD8+ T cells in 5 or 6 donors.

The TCR was taken from a woman aged 18-29 years in good health. The specimen was CD4+ T cells sorted from blood.

As DNA, the CDR3 is TGCGCCACCCAATGGGGGACAGGGGAAGAGACCCAGTACTTC. Amino acid sequence: CATQWGTGEETQYF. This chain connects TRBV5-1 to TRBJ2-5, with 10 bases identical to TRBD1. The germline V gene encodes CDR1 SGHRS and CDR2 YFSETQ. The CDR3 is 14 residues long. J was trimmed by 3 bases and V by 9 bases; bases with no gene match: 8.